The entry below gives a single T cell receptor (beta chain) sequence along with its context. Assay used: immunoSEQ multiplex PCR; TCRdb lists only in-frame clones, some missing. The sample has 90,000 to 100,000 clones; roughly 84% are singletons. The data were obtained in a study of blood T cell repertoires in COVID-19. V lost 4 bases to trimming and J lost 3 bases; unmatched junction nucleotides: 1. The CDR3 has 14 residues. Germline values: CDR1 SGHTA, CDR2 FQGTGA. V and J are TRBV7-3 and TRBJ2-3; TRBD2 aligns across 10 bases. Sequencing input: peripheral blood. This clonotype originated in a man aged 65 to 85 with active or convalescent COVID-19. The CDR3 here is CASSSTSGTDTQYF. Written as DNA, the CDR3 is TGTGCCAGCAGCTCGACTAGCGGGACAGATACGCAGTATTTT.